This TCR beta chain was sequenced in a study of response to subunit inactivated influenza vaccine. Notes on the study in general: Authors suggested seasonal influenza vaccinations each recruit few new T cells.

For this clonotype: Its antigen is undetermined.

Germline CDR1 is MDHEN and CDR2 is SYDVKM. Trimming removed 5 bases at V and 2 bases at J, with 10 bases between. The CDR3 extends over 13 amino acids. TCRdb re-called the RT-PCR reads with MiXCR, one entry per CDR3 protein. The sample yields 250,000 to 350,000 distinct CDR3 sequences, roughly 22% seen once. The material sequenced was PBMCs from blood, taken approximately 20 months after vaccination. This TCR derives from a man in his fifties or sixties who received an inactivated influenza vaccine. V is TRBV28 and J is TRBJ2-7; D is unclear. The chain's CDR3 is CASSPWRTYEQYF. The CDR3, as DNA: TGTGCCAGCAGTCCGTGGAGAACCTACGAGCAGTACTTC. Supplemented by reference TRBV28 and TRBJ2-7, the full variable domain reads DVKVTQSSRYLVKRTGEKVFLECVQDMDHENMFWYRQDPGLGLRLIYFSYDVKMKEKGDIPEGYSVSREKKERFSLILESASTNQTSMYLCASSPWRTYEQYFGPGTRLTVT.